This T cell receptor beta chain comes out of a study of identifying expanded T cells in peripheral blood. The repertoire was sequenced with immunoSEQ multiplex PCR; TCRdb's copy has only in-frame clones and lacks some. The sample lists approximately 130,000 clones, roughly 90% occurring once. Healthy donors had no documented immune events, such as infections, while sampled. As to this clone: Its matching antigen is unknown.

Study-wide points: Over around two and four weeks, about 16 and 20 clones changed, versus around 1.2 between replicates. Clone count variance between roughly 2-week samples rose with total template count.

The source material was blood. The receptor comes from a person between 18 and 70 years old in good health.

In DNA form, the CDR3 reads TGTGCCAGCAGTGAAGCGCCGAGGGGGCATAGGGAGACCCAGTACTTC. Translated: CASSEAPRGHRETQYF. The J gene is TRBJ2-5, the V gene TRBV2; 7 nucleotides match TRBD1. This CDR3 region has 16 residues. The V gene end was trimmed by 0 bases and the J gene end by 5 bases; junction bases not matched to a gene: 9. CDR1 is SNHLY and CDR2 is FYNNEI in the germline V gene. The complete variable domain, with remaining parts taken from reference TRBV2 and TRBJ2-5, reads EPEVTQTPSHQVTQMGQEVILRCVPISNHLYFYWYRQILGQKVEFLVSFYNNEISEKSEIFDDQFSVERPDGSNFTLKIRSTKLEDSAMYFCASSEAPRGHRETQYFGPGTRLLVL.